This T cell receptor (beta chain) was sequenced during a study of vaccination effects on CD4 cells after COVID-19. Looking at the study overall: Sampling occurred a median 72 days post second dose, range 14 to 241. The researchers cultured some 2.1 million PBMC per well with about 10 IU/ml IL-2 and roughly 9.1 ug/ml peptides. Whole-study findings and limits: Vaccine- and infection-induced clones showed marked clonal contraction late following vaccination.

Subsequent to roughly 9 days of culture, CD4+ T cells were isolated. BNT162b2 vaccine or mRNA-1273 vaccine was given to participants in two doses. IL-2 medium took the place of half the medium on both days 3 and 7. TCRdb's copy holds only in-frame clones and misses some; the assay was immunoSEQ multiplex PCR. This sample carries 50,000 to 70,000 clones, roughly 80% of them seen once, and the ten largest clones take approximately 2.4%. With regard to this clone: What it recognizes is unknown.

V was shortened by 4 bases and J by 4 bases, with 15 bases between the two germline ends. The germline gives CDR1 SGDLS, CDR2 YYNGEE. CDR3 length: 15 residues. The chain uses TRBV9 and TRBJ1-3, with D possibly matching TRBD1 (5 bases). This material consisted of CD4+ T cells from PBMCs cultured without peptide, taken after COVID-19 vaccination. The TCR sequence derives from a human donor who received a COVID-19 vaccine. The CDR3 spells CASSFGDFPGNTIYF. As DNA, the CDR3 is TGTGCCAGCAGCTTTGGGGACTTTCCCGGAAACACCATATATTTT. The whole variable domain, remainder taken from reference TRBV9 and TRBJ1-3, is DSGVTQTPKHLITATGQRVTLRCSPRSGDLSVYWYQQSLDQGLQFLIQYYNGEERAKGNILERFSAQQFPDLHSELNLSSLELGDSALYFCASSFGDFPGNTIYFGEGSWLTVV.